These T cell receptor beta chains were read from a single sample in a study of patients and donors after allogeneic stem cell transplantation. A single record per CDR3 protein comes from TCRdb applying MiXCR to the RT-PCR reads. The sample has about 230,000 distinct CDR3 sequences, 14% seen once. What was sequenced was blood, either unsorted or a sorted T cell fraction (not recorded which). Receptors originate from a human donor who was either an allogeneic HSCT recipient or a stem cell or donor lymphocyte infusion donor (not recorded which). It is not recorded whose cells these are; they may come from a transplant donor. The CDR3 runs from the conserved cysteine through the conserved F or W. Each record gives: V gene, clone size, D gene, J gene, CDR3 DNA, CDR3 protein. D genes are given only for firm matches. The size of a clone is reported for some rows only, either as once, few or many, or as a class for expanded clones.

>TRBV29-1|many|TRBD1|TRBJ1-2
TGCAGCGGACAGGGCTTGGATGGCTACACCTTC
CSGQGLDGYTF
>TRBV19|.|.|TRBJ2-5
TGTGCCAGTAGTACCAATAGTCGGGGGGAGACCCAGTACTTC
CASSTNSRGETQYF
>TRBV5-1|many|TRBD2|TRBJ2-5
TGCGCCAGCAGCTTACTAGCGGGGGCCCAAGAGACCCAGTACTTC
CASSLLAGAQETQYF
>TRBV20-1|many|.|TRBJ1-1
TGCAGTGCACCCACAGGGCTGGACACTGAAGCTTTCTTT
CSAPTGLDTEAFF
>TRBV14|.|.|TRBJ1-2
TGTGCCAGCAGCCAAGTTGCGGGTAACTATGGCTACACCTTC
CASSQVAGNYGYTF
>TRBV11-3|many|.|TRBJ2-2
TGTGCCAGCAGGGCACTGGAGGCTGGGGAGCTGTTTTTT
CASRALEAGELFF
>TRBV27|many|.|TRBJ2-4
TGTGCCAGCATCTCCGTTTTAAACATTCAGTACTTC
CASISVLNIQYF
>TRBV3-1|many|TRBD2|TRBJ2-7
TGTGCCAGCAGCCACCCCGCTAGCGGGAACGCCTACGAGCAGTACTTC
CASSHPASGNAYEQYF
>TRBV5-6|many|.|TRBJ2-1
TGTGCCAGCAGCTTGGCACAGGGTTCCTACAATGAGCAGTTCTTC
CASSLAQGSYNEQFF
>TRBV12-3/TRBV12-4|few|.|TRBJ1-1
TGTGCCAGCAGTATCGACAGCATTATGAACACTGAAGCTTTCTTT
CASSIDSIMNTEAFF
>TRBV30|.|.|TRBJ1-2
TGTGCCTGGAAAGGGGCGGGTGGCTACACCTTC
CAWKGAGGYTF
>TRBV7-2|.|.|TRBJ2-3
TGTGCCAGCAGCTTAGGGACACTGAGCACAGATACGCAGTATTTT
CASSLGTLSTDTQYF
>TRBV5-1|many|TRBD2|TRBJ2-7
TGCGCCAGCAGCTTGGGACTAGCGGGAGAGACCTACGAGCAGTACTTC
CASSLGLAGETYEQYF
>TRBV19|.|TRBD1|TRBJ1-6
TGTGCCAGTAGTATAGGACAGGGCGCTTCACCCCTCCACTTT
CASSIGQGASPLHF
>TRBV6-5|many|.|TRBJ1-3
TGTGCCAGCAGTTACCCGGCATCGGGAAACACCATATATTTT
CASSYPASGNTIYF
>TRBV20-1|many|TRBD2|TRBJ2-2
TGCAGTGTTTTGACTAGCGGGGACACCGGGGAGCTGTTTTTT
CSVLTSGDTGELFF
>TRBV20-1|few|.|TRBJ2-7
TGCAGTGCTAGAGAAGGCAGGGACATAGTATTGGGTTTTTTC
CSAREGRDIVLGFF
>TRBV20-1|.|.|TRBJ2-3
TGCAGTGCTAGAGACTTACAGGGTAGCCCAGATACGCAGTATTTT
CSARDLQGSPDTQYF
>TRBV6-1|once|.|TRBJ2-5
TGTGCCAGCAGACAGGGAAGGGAGACCCAGTACTTC
CASRQGRETQYF
>TRBV20-1|few|.|TRBJ2-7
TGCAGTGCTAGGGATCCGGACGGTTCCTACGAGCAGTACTTC
CSARDPDGSYEQYF
>TRBV20-1|many|.|TRBJ1-1
TGCAGTGCTAGGGAATCGATAGAAGCTTTCTTT
CSARESIEAFF
>TRBV7-6|.|TRBD2|TRBJ2-1
TGTGCCAGCAGCCGTGCGGGGGGAATCAATGAGCAGTTCTTC
CASSRAGGINEQFF
>TRBV24-1|few|.|TRBJ1-2
TGTGCCACCAGTGTGACAGGCCAGAACTATGGCTACACCTTC
CATSVTGQNYGYTF
>TRBV5-6|.|.|TRBJ1-5
TGTGCCAGCAGCGGAGGACAGTTCAATCAGCCCCAGCATTTT
CASSGGQFNQPQHF
>TRBV14|many|.|TRBJ2-7
TGTGCCAGCAGCCAAGCAGGGGGGGGTCCCTCCTACGAGCAGTACTTC
CASSQAGGGPSYEQYF
>TRBV12-3/TRBV12-4|many|.|TRBJ2-3
TGTGCCAGCGGCGAGGCCGGACTCTCCGGCACAGATACGCAGTATTTT
CASGEAGLSGTDTQYF
>TRBV5-4|few|.|TRBJ1-2
TGTGCCAGCAGAATGAGGGGGGCCACTATATATGGCTACACCTTC
CASRMRGATIYGYTF
>TRBV4-3|.|.|TRBJ1-1
TGCGCCAGCAGCCAAGATAGAACCACTGAAGCTTTCTTT
CASSQDRTTEAFF
>TRBV12-3/TRBV12-4|many|.|TRBJ2-3
TGTGCCAGCAGTTTAAACCCTAGGGCAGATACGCAGTATTTT
CASSLNPRADTQYF